The entry below gives a single T cell receptor beta chain sequence along with its context. Its antigen is not yet known. No base qualities exist here, and no much larger clone lies one base off it. The CDR3 numbers 16 residues from cysteine through phenylalanine. The kept DNA is CDR3 alone, 48 bases in frame from the first base. Reading the germline V gene gives CDR1 KGHSH and CDR2 LQKENI. Cut back by 0 bases and 0 bases, the V and J ends lie 9 bases apart. This entry comes from a study of shared clonotypes between healthy human individuals (dated by TCRdb to 2019 to 2021). About the study as a whole: The cohort included a few men and a couple of women between 18 and 49 years of age. For each donor, CD4 naive and CD4 memory were each run on three plates, CD8 naive on two plates, and CD8 memory on one plate. The study deeply sequenced blood TCR repertoires of about 5 healthy adults to estimate repertoire size and the extent of clonotype sharing between individuals. To increase sequencing depth and limit assay-specific biases, different laboratories used diverse techniques to prepare libraries and sequence TCR repertoires. Leukapheresis yielded between about 0.94 and 8.9 billion PBMCs per donor. The research as a whole found: Only blood was sampled, and tissue TCR repertoires likely differ from those in blood. Based on pairwise subsampling, the degree of clonotype sharing among donors was expected to be affected by sequencing depth. The genetic and exposure-history diversity represented was limited by the small number of donors. When several donors were compared, the shared fraction of clonotypes was 5% to 6.5% for naive CD4, more than 3% for naive CD8, 2% to 2.5% for memory CD4, and 0.35% to 0.4% for memory CD8. Rarefaction of sorted-subset datasets indicated incomplete sequencing despite the large sequencing depth. Naive subsets generally had larger estimated clonotype richness than memory subsets. Compared with non-shared clonotypes, the clonotypes found in all four sorted-subset donors had higher generation probabilities.

Healthy HIV-negative adults with no recently reported acute infections or vaccinations were included as donors. Every donor was a Caucasian adult residing in Nashville, Tennessee, USA. CD4+ T cells were enriched through magnetic negative selection, after which naive cells were positively selected on CD45RA and the remaining negative fraction served as the memory subset. Blood was collected by leukapheresis, and PBMCs were isolated by Ficoll-Histopaque density gradient centrifugation and then cryopreserved in liquid nitrogen vapor phase. Analytical flow cytometry was used to check the purity and quantity of each magnetically sorted T cell population. Genomic DNA was isolated from each sorted fraction and quantified by UV absorbance on a Nanodrop 2000c. Using the deep immunoSEQ assay, multiplex PCR amplified TCR CDR3 regions from genomic DNA. Extracted genomic DNA from each cell subset was distributed evenly across all wells of several immunoSEQ 96-well plates, and each plate was treated as a replicate. For sorted subsets, around 200 ng genomic DNA, equal to 30,000 to 35,000 T cell genomes, was loaded into each replicate PCR. The purified libraries were quantified using a Qubit 3.0 fluorometer, sized with a Bioanalyzer 2100, and then quantified again using the KAPA Library Quantification kit. Every immunoSEQ 96-well plate was sequenced on a separate single-read 150-cycle Illumina NextSeq 550 flow cell. Per the source publication's procedure: Because the immunoSEQ output held only junctional sequences and lacked quality scores, the filtering could not match the filtering applied to full-length reads. To assign V/J genes and CDR3, sequences were annotated against IMGT germline references using PyIR, a Python wrapper for IgBLAST v1.9. Reads were removed for weak V/J assignments (E-value above 1e-6), missing CDR3, stop codons, out-of-frame junctions, or ambiguous translated residues. A V3J clonotype was defined by an identical inferred V gene, J gene, and CDR3 amino acid sequence. Percentage overlap between repertoires was calculated by dividing the number of shared unique clonotypes by the size of the smaller repertoire. Repertoire richness was assessed with RTK rarefaction, the Chao1 estimator, and Recon v2.1 estimates of unobserved clonotypes. OLGA was used to compute generation probabilities for all TCRbeta clonotypes that the gDNA method yielded from a handful of donors. TCRdb mirrors the immuneACCESS table, restricted to in-frame sequences. Some clones are absent from its copies; in checked studies, under half trace to an unresolved V gene, and the reason for the others is unknown. Clone size and the V and J calls come from that table; the DNA yielded D and trimming. For this sample there are about 980,000 clones; 60% to 85% appear just once. Together, the top ten hold around 1.5% of the sample.

The chain joins TRBV18 to TRBJ1-3; confidence is insufficient to name the D gene. This sequence was found in a man between 18 and 35 years old in good health. The sample consisted of memory CD4+ T cells sorted from blood. The cell subset or site label corresponds to: CD45RA-negative fraction. The nucleotide sequence is TGTGCCAGCTCACCACCTCGCCGAGACTCTGGAAACACCATATATTTT. It specifies CASSPPRRDSGNTIYF.